This passage covers 4 T cell receptor beta chains from one sample sequenced in a study of T cell responses to AZD1222 COVID-19 vaccine. Sequencing was performed with immunoSEQ multiplex PCR; in TCRdb, only in-frame clones are kept and a portion is missing. The table includes about 140,000 clones, roughly 90% detected once. Sample: peripheral blood, taken on day 0 of AZD1222 vaccination. Receptors were obtained from an adult in good health.

The CDR3, as DNA: TGTGCCAGTAAAACCCGGCGAACTAATGAAAAACTGTTTTTT. Its protein product is CASKTRRTNEKLFF. J is TRBJ1-4 and V is TRBV19; D is unclear. V was clipped by 7 bases and J by 1 base, with 10 bases between them. The CDR3 extends over 14 amino acids. Looked up from germline, CDR1 is LNHDA and CDR2 is SQIVND (reference sequence). Filled out from reference TRBV19 and TRBJ1-4, the complete variable domain reads DGGITQSPKYLFRKEGQNVTLSCEQNLNHDAMYWYRQDPGQGLRLIYYSQIVNDFQKGDIAEGYSVSREKKESFPLTVTSAQKNPTAFYLCASKTRRTNEKLFFGSGTQLSVL.

The CDR3 region is CASSLRADNEQFF. The CDR3 DNA reads as TGTGCCAGCAGTTTAAGGGCAGACAATGAGCAGTTCTTC. The chain carries TRBV27 and TRBJ2-1, with D hard to call. CDR3 size: 13 residues. Between the trimmed V and J ends, which lost 2 bases and 5 bases, there was a span of 7 bases. Per the germline V gene, CDR1 is MNHEY and CDR2 is SMNVEV (reference sequence).

The chain uses TRBV3-1 (or the pseudogene TRBV3-2) and TRBJ1-2; possibly TRBD1 for D (5 bases). The ends were cut back, 1 base at V and 4 bases at J, with 10 bases in the middle. The CDR3 has 14 residues. Germline V gene sequence: CDR1 LGHDT, CDR2 YNNKEL (reference sequence). The CDR3 loop reads CASSQALGGYGYTF. CDR3 nucleotide sequence: TGTGCCAGCAGCCAAGCCCTGGGGGGCTATGGCTACACCTTC.

CDR3 sequence reads: CASSRTGGSTTDTQYF. For the CDR3, the DNA is TGTGCCAGCTCCCGAACCGGAGGATCTACCACAGATACGCAGTATTTT. The chain is built from TRBV18 and TRBJ2-3; D may be TRBD2 (5 bases). The CDR3 loop spans 16 amino acids. V lost 6 bases, J lost 2 bases, and 18 bases lay in between. The germline V gene encodes CDR1 KGHSH and CDR2 LQKENI.